This T cell receptor beta chain was recovered during a study of radiotherapy plus CTLA-4 blockade in lung cancer. General observations from the study: In blood, tumor-derived TCR clones expanded after radiotherapy plus ipilimumab. With interferon-beta, early dynamics of blood T cell clones were reported to best predict response.

TCRdb's table, derived via immunoSEQ multiplex PCR, lists solely in-frame clones and lacks some. The sample records about 66,000 clones, approximately 82% being singletons. As for this clone: Its antigen is undetermined.

Germline CDR1 reads MNHNS; CDR2 reads SASEGT. V lost 4 bases, J lost 1 base, and 10 bases lay in between. The CDR3 covers 14 residues. Specimen: peripheral blood, collected from a patient treated with radiotherapy plus ipilimumab. This chain uses TRBV6-1 with TRBJ2-5, with D uncertain. The source is a human donor with non-small cell lung cancer who had a partial response to radiotherapy plus ipilimumab. CDR3 sequence (DNA): TGTGCCAGCAGTGTTTCCAGGTTCCAAGAGACCCAGTACTTC. Translating gives CASSVSRFQETQYF.